The 14 T cell receptor beta chains listed next were all sequenced from one sample in a study of regulatory T cells in long-lasting Graves disease. Time point here: persistent/refractory GD, antithyroid drugs over 5 years with positive TRAb. The TCR library used RNA extracted from PBMCs. Library construction for TCR beta used iRepertoire HTBI primers and Arm-PCR of CDR3 regions. One entry per CDR3 protein results from TCRdb running MiXCR on the multiplex PCR reads. The sample includes roughly 400,000 distinct CDR3 sequences, around 20% seen only once; the top ten take 20%. The input for sequencing was peripheral blood mononuclear cells (PBMCs), taken when the disease was refractory, from a patient treated with antithyroid drugs. All receptors derive from a female donor with Graves disease.

This clonotype was counted at least ten times. The CDR3, as DNA: TGTGCCAGCAGTCCAAATATAGCGGGAGGGCCGGGGGAGCAGTACTTC. Its protein product is CASSPNIAGGPGEQYF. This chain uses TRBV12-3 or TRBV12-4 with TRBJ2-7, with 11 nucleotides matching TRBD2. V lost 5 bases, J lost 7 bases, and 13 bases stayed unmatched. The CDR3 contains 16 residues.

This clonotype has ten or more counts. This chain uses TRBV6-1 with TRBJ2-2; 14 nucleotides match TRBD2. V lost 5 bases, J lost 0 bases, and 8 bases stayed unmatched. The CDR3 extends over 19 amino acids. Germline V gene data show CDR1 as MNHNS and CDR2 as SASEGT. The CDR3 DNA reads TGTGCCAGCAGTCCACCCGGGACTAGCGGGAGACCGAACACCGGGGAGCTGTTTTTT. The encoded protein is CASSPPGTSGRPNTGELFF.

The V call is TRBV6-2 or TRBV6-3, the J call TRBJ1-4; D gene uncertain. Germline V gene lookup returns CDR1 MNHEY and CDR2 SVGEGT. CDR3 size: 13 residues. V dropped 11 bases and J dropped 4 bases, with 14 bases sitting between them. This CDR3 is CAHAGRSNEKLFF. CDR3 bases: TGTGCCCATGCCGGCAGAAGTAATGAAAAACTGTTTTTT.

The chain is built from TRBV7-2 and TRBJ1-2; TRBD1 might be the D (6 bases). This CDR3 has 15 amino acids. Trimming cost V 4 bases and J 4 bases, with 16 bases left between them. Looked up from germline, CDR1 is SGHTA and CDR2 is FQGNSA. The CDR3 is CASSSPLGGGYGYTF. The DNA for the CDR3 is TGTGCCAGCAGCTCACCCCTAGGGGGTGGCTATGGCTACACCTTC.

The V gene is TRBV11-2, the J gene TRBJ2-2, with 7 positions matching TRBD2. The V segment lost 3 bases and the J segment 5 bases; nucleotides outside the gene matches: 6. Germline CDR1 reads SGHAT; CDR2 reads FQNNGV. CDR3 length: 15 amino acids. The CDR3 bases are TGTGCCAGCAGCTTGGTGCTGGGAGGGACCGGGGAGCTGTTTTTT. It codes for CASSLVLGGTGELFF.

A few counts support this clonotype. This chain's CDR3 is CSVGENYEQYF. The CDR3 DNA follows: TGCAGCGTTGGGGAGAACTACGAGCAGTACTTC. This chain joins TRBV29-1 and TRBJ2-7, with D possibly TRBD2 on 5 matching bases. The CDR3 spans 11 residues. From germline, CDR1 is SQVTM and CDR2 ANQGSEA. The germline V and J ends were trimmed by 4 bases and 3 bases, with 7 bases remaining between them.

The chain combines TRBV12-3 or TRBV12-4 with TRBJ2-1, with 7 bases that match TRBD1. After removal of 5 bases from V and 4 bases from J, the junction contained 8 bases not matched to a gene. The length of the CDR3 is 15 residues. CDR3 DNA sequence: TGTGCCAGCAGTCACCTCGGGACAGCATACAATGAGCAGTTCTTC. Amino acids: CASSHLGTAYNEQFF.

Many counts were recorded for this clonotype. The rearrangement joins TRBV2 to TRBJ2-2, with D uncertain. Trimming stripped 9 bases from V and 6 bases from J, with 14 bases between. Germline-derived CDR1 and CDR2 are SNHLY and FYNNEI. There are 13 residues in the CDR3. CDR3 residues: CASKNLVSGELFF. Here the CDR3 DNA reads TGTGCCAGTAAGAATTTAGTATCCGGGGAGCTGTTTTTT.

The genes are TRBV20-1 and TRBJ2-7; 12 bases line up with TRBD2. V shed 2 bases and J 2 bases; nucleotides not matched to a gene: 13. The CDR3 has 18 residues. Germline CDR1 reads DFQATT; CDR2 reads SNEGSKA (reference sequence). The CDR3 DNA follows: TGCAGTGCTAGACTCGACGGGACTAGCGGGCTATCCGCCTACGAGCAGTACTTC. Protein product: CSARLDGTSGLSAYEQYF.

This clonotype was counted at least ten times. J is TRBJ2-7 and V is TRBV12-3 or TRBV12-4; D remains ambiguous. The CDR3 contains 12 residues. V gave up 8 bases and J gave up 1 base, with 9 bases separating them. CDR3 in DNA: TGTGCCAGCGCCGCCATGTCCTACGAGCAGTACTTC. Amino acid sequence: CASAAMSYEQYF.

The chain links TRBV3-1 to TRBJ1-3; D not certain. CDR1 is LGHDT, CDR2 YNNKEL, per germline (reference sequence). Trimming cost V 0 bases and J 2 bases, with 8 bases left between them. CDR3 size: 15 residues. The CDR3 coding sequence is TGTGCCAGCAGCCAAGATGTCCTCCCTGGAAACACCATATATTTT. It translates to CASSQDVLPGNTIYF.

This clonotype has at least ten counts. The CDR3 DNA sequence: TGTGCCAGCAGCCAACTGTCTCAGGGGGAGACCCAGTACTTC. Protein: CASSQLSQGETQYF. The V call is TRBV16, the J call TRBJ2-5, with D perhaps TRBD1 (6 bases). The germline CDR1 and CDR2 sequences are KGHSY and FQNENV. CDR3 length: 14 residues. V gave up 2 bases and J gave up 5 bases, with 12 bases separating them.

The chain links TRBV29-1 to TRBJ1-3; D call uncertain. The CDR3 covers 14 residues. Trimming removed 6 bases from V and 0 bases from J, with 12 bases in between. In germline, CDR1 is SQVTM, CDR2 ANQGSEA. As DNA, the CDR3 is TGCAGCGTCGCGGGATCCTTCTCTGGAAACACCATATATTTT. It translates to CSVAGSFSGNTIYF.

The chain is built from TRBV24-1 and TRBJ2-2; TRBD1 is a possible D gene (6 bases). With 3 bases removed from V and 5 bases from J, the gap between germline ends came to 12 bases. The V gene's germline CDR1 is KGHDR and CDR2 SFDVKD. There are 15 residues in the CDR3. CDR3 sequence (DNA): TGTGCCACCAGTGATCCAGGGGCGGTAACCGGGGAGCTGTTTTTT. This codes for CATSDPGAVTGELFF.